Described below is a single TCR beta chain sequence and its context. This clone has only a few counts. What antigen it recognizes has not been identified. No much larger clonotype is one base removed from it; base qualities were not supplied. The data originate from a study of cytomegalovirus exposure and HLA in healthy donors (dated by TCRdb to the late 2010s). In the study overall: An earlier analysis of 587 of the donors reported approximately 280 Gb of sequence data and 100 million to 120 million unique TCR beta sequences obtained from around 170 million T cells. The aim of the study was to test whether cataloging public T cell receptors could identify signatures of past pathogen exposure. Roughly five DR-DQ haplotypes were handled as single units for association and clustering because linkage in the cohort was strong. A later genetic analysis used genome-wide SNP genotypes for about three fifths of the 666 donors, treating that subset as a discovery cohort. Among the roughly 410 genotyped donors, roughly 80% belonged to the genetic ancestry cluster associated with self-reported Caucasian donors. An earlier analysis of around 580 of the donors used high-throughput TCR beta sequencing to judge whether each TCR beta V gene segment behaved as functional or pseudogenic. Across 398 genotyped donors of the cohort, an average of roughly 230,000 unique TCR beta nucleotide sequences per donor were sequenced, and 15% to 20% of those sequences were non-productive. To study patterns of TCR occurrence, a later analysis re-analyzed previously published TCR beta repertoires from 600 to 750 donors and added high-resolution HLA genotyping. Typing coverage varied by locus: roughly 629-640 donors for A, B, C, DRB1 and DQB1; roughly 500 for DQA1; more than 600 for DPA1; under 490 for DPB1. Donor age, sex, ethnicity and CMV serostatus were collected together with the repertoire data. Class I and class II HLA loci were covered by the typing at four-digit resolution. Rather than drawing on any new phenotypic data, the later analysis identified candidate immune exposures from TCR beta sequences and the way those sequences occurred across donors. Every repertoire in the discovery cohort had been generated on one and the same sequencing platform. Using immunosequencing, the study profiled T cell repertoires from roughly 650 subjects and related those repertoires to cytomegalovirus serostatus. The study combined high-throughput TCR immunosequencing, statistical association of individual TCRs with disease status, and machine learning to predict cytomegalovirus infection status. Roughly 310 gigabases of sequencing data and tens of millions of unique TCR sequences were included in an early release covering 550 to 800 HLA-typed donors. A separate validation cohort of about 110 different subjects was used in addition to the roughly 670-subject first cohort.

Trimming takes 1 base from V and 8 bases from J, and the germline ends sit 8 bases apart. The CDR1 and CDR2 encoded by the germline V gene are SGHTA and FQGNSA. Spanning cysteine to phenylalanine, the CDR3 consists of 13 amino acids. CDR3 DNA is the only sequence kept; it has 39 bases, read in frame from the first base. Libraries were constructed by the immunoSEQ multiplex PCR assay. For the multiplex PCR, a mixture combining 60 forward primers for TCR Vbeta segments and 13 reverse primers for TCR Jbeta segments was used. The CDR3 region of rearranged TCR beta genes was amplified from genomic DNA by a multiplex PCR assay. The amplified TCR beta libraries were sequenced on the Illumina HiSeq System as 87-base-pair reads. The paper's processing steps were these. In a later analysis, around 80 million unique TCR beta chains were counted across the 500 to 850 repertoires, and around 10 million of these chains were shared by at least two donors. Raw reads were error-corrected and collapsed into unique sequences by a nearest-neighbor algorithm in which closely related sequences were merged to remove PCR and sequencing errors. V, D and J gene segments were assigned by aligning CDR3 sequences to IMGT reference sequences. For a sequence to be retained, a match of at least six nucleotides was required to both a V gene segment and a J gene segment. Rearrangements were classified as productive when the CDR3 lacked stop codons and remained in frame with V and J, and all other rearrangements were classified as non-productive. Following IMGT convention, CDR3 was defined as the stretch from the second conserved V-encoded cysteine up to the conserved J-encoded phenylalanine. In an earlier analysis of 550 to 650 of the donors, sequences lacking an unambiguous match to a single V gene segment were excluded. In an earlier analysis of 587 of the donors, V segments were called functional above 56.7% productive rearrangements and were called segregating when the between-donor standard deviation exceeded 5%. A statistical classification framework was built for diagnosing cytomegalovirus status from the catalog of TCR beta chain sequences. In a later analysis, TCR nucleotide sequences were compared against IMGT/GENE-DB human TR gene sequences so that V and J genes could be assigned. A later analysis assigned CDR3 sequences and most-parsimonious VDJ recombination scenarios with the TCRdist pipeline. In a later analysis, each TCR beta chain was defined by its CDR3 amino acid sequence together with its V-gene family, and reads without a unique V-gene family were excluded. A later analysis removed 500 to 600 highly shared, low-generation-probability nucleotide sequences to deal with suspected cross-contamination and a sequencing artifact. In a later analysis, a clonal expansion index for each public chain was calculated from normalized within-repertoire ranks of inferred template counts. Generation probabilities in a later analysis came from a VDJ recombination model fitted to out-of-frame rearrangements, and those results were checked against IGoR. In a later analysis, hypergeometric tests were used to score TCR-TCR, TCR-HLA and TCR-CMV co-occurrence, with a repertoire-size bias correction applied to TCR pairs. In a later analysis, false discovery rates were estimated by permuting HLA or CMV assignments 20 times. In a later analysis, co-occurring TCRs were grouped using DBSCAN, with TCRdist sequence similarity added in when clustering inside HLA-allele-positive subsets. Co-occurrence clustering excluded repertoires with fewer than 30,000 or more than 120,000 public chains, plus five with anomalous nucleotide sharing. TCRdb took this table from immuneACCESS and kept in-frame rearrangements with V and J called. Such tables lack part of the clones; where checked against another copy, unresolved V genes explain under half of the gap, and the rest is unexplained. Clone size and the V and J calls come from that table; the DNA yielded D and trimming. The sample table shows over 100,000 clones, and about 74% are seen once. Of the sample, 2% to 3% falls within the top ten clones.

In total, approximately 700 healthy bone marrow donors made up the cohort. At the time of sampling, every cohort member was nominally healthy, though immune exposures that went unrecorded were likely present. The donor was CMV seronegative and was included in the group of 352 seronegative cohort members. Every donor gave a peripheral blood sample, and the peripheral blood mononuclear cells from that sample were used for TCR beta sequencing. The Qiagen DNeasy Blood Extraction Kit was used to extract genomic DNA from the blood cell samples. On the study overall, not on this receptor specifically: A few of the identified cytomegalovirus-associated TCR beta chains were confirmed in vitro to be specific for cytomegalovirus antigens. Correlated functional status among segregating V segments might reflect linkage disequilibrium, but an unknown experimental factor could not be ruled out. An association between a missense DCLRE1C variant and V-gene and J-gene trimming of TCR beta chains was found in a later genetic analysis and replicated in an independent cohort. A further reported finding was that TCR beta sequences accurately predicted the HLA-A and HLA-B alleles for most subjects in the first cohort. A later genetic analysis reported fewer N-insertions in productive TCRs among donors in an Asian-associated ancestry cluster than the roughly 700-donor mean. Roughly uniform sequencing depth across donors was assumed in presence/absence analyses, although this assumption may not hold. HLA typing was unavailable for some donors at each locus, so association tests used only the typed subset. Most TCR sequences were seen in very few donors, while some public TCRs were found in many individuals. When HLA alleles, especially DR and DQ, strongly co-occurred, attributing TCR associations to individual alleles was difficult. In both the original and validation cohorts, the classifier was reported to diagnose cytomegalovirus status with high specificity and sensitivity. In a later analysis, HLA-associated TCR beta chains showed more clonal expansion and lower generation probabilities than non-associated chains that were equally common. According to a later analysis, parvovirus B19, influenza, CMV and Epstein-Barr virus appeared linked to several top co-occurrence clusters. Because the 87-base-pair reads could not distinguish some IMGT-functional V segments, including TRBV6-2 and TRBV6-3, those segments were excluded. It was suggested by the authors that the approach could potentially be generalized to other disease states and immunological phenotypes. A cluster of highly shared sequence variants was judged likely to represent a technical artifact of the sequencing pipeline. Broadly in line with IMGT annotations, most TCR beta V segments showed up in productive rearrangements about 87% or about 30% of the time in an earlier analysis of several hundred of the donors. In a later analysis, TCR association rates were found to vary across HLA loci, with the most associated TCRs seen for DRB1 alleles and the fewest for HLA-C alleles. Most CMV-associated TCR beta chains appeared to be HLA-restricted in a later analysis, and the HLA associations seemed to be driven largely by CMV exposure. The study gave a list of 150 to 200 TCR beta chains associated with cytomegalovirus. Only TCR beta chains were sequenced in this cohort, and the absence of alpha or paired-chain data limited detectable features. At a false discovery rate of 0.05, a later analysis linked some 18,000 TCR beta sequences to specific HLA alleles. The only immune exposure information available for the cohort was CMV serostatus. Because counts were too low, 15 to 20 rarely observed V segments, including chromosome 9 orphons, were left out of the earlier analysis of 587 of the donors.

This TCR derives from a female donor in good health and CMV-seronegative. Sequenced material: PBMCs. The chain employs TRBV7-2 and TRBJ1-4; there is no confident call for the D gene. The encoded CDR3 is CASSLGGGEKLFF. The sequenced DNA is TGTGCCAGCAGCTTAGGGGGAGGAGAAAAACTGTTTTTT.